These T cell receptor beta chains were read from a single sample in a study of PD-1 blockade in classical Hodgkin lymphoma. Only in-frame clones appear in the TCRdb table, and some are missing; sequencing was by immunoSEQ multiplex PCR. The sample lists some 21,000 clones, roughly 77% occurring once. This material consisted of peripheral blood mononuclear cells (PBMCs), taken before the second cycle of nivolumab. These receptors were taken from a human donor with classical Hodgkin lymphoma. Both conserved end residues are part of each CDR3. The order of the fields is V gene, D gene, clone size, J gene, CDR3 protein, CDR3 DNA. A D gene is named only where the DNA matches it firmly. The size entry is marked missing in some rows and otherwise reads once, few, many or a size class.

TRBV11-2	.	.	TRBJ2-3	CASSLGASLSTDTQYF	TGTGCCAGCAGCTTGGGGGCCTCGCTTAGCACAGATACGCAGTATTTT
TRBV14	.	.	TRBJ2-3	CASSPFQGHTQYF	TGTGCCAGCAGCCCATTTCAGGGTCATACGCAGTATTTT
TRBV28	.	.	TRBJ2-5	CASSFGFGRQETQYF	TGTGCCAGCAGTTTTGGTTTCGGGAGACAAGAGACCCAGTACTTC
TRBV11-2	TRBD2	.	TRBJ2-1	CASRPTSGGAYEQFF	TGTGCCAGCAGACCCACTAGCGGGGGGGCCTATGAGCAGTTCTTC
TRBV6-8	.	.	TRBJ2-1	CPPRRLADEQFF	TGCCCCCCCCGGCGCCTAGCTGATGAGCAGTTCTTC
TRBV27	.	.	TRBJ2-1	CASSSLGDLNEQFF	TGTGCCAGCAGTTCCCTGGGGGACCTTAATGAGCAGTTCTTC
TRBV7-6	TRBD2	medium-sized	TRBJ2-5	CASSPRTSGYQQETQYF	TGTGCCAGCAGCCCTCGGACTAGCGGATACCAGCAAGAGACCCAGTACTTC
TRBV7-2	.	.	TRBJ2-1	CASSLGMWESHNEQFF	TGTGCCAGCAGCTTGGGGATGTGGGAGTCCCACAATGAGCAGTTCTTC
TRBV5-1	TRBD2	few	TRBJ2-1	CASSLTSGSVYEQFF	TGCGCCAGCAGCTTGACTAGCGGGAGTGTCTATGAGCAGTTCTTC
TRBV2	.	.	TRBJ2-7	CASSISYEQYF	TGTGCCAGCAGTATCAGCTACGAGCAGTACTTC
TRBV11-3	TRBD1	.	TRBJ1-4	CASSLGTGGLTNEKLFF	TGTGCCAGCAGCCTAGGGACAGGGGGCTTGACTAATGAAAAACTGTTTTTT
TRBV5-6	TRBD1	.	TRBJ1-6	CASSLGQGGNSPLHF	TGTGCCAGCAGCTTGGGACAGGGAGGTAATTCACCCCTCCACTTT
TRBV6-4	TRBD1	.	TRBJ1-6	CASRMTGPQSPLHF	TGTGCCAGCAGAATGACAGGGCCCCAATCACCCCTCCACTTT
TRBV4-1	.	.	TRBJ1-1	CASSQPSGAQNTEAFF	TGCGCCAGCAGCCAACCTTCAGGGGCGCAGAACACTGAAGCTTTCTTT
TRBV7-6	.	.	TRBJ1-1	CASSYYEAFF	TGTGCCAGCAGCTACTATGAAGCTTTCTTT
TRBV30	TRBD1	few	TRBJ1-2	CAQTGNYGYTF	TGTGCCCAGACAGGGAACTATGGCTACACCTTC
TRBV7-9	TRBD1	.	TRBJ2-6	CASSLSDRGPSGANVLTF	TGTGCCAGCAGCTTAAGTGACAGGGGACCCTCTGGGGCCAACGTCCTGACTTTC
TRBV5-6	TRBD2	.	TRBJ2-3	CASSLGLAGTDTQYF	TGTGCCAGCAGCTTGGGGCTAGCGGGCACAGATACGCAGTATTTT
TRBV11-2	TRBD1	.	TRBJ1-3	CASSLRDRGLESSGNTIYF	TGTGCCAGCAGCCTCCGGGACAGGGGACTTGAAAGCTCTGGAAACACCATATATTTT
TRBV5-1	.	.	TRBJ2-3	CASSQQTGTDTQYF	TGCGCCAGCAGCCAACAGACAGGCACGGATACGCAGTATTTT
TRBV13	.	once	TRBJ1-5	CASSLRNQPQHF	TGTGCCAGCAGCTTACGCAATCAGCCCCAGCATTTT
TRBV27	.	.	TRBJ2-1	CASSPTSPGRYNEQFF	TGTGCCAGCAGTCCCACTTCCCCGGGACGGTACAATGAGCAGTTCTTC
TRBV2	.	.	TRBJ2-2	CASTQVGELFF	TGTGCCAGCACACAGGTCGGGGAGCTGTTTTTT
TRBV11-3	TRBD1	.	TRBJ1-4	CASSEGTGPNEKLFF	TGTGCCAGCAGCGAAGGGACAGGGCCTAATGAAAAACTGTTTTTT
TRBV5-1	TRBD1	.	TRBJ1-5	CASSLGTGNSNQPQHF	TGCGCCAGCAGCTTGGGGACAGGGAATAGCAATCAGCCCCAGCATTTT
TRBV11-2	.	.	TRBJ2-2	CASSTSRTGELFF	TGTGCCAGCAGCACCTCTAGAACCGGGGAGCTGTTTTTT
TRBV7-9	.	.	TRBJ1-2	CASSLDLWQGGGGYTF	TGTGCCAGCAGCTTAGACCTGTGGCAGGGAGGAGGAGGCTACACCTTC
TRBV29-1	.	.	TRBJ1-4	CSVEATGYYEKLFF	TGCAGCGTTGAAGCTACAGGTTATTATGAAAAACTGTTTTTT
TRBV28	TRBD1	.	TRBJ1-2	CASSPSGTGWDYGYTF	TGTGCCAGCAGTCCCAGCGGGACAGGGTGGGACTATGGCTACACCTTC
TRBV5-4	TRBD2	.	TRBJ2-7	CASSLGAGESYEQYF	TGCGCCAGCAGCCTTGGGGCGGGAGAGTCCTACGAGCAGTACTTC